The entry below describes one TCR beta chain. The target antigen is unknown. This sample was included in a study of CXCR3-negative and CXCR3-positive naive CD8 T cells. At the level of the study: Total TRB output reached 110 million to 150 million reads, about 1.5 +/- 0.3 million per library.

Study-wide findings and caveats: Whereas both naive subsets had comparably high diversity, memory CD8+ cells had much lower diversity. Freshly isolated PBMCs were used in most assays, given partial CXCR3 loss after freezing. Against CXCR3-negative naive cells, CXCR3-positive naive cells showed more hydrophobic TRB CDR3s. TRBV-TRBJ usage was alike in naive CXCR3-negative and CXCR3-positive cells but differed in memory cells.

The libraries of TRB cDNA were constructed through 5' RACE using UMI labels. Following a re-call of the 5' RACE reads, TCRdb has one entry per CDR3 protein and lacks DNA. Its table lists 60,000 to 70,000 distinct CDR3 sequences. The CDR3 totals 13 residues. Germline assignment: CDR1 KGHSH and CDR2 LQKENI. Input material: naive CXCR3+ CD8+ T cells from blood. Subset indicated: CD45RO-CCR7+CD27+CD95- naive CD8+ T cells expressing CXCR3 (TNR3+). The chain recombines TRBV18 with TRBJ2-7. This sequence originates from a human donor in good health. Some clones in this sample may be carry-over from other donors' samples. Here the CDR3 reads CASSSDSSYEQYF.